Sequencing of this TCR beta chain was carried out in a study of blood T cell repertoires in COVID-19. The participants were between about 18 and 90 years old and came from 20 to 30 US areas. Method: immunoSEQ multiplex PCR; TCRdb's copy keeps in-frame clones and lacks some. Found here are 200,000 to 250,000 clones, roughly nine tenths of them singletons; the top ten hold approximately 3.5%. The CDR3 totals 14 residues. The ends lost 0 bases at V and 4 bases at J; junction bases unmatched: 3. Germline values: CDR1 SGHRS, CDR2 YFSETQ. The TCR originated in a woman between 18 and 29 years old in a cohort exposed to, infected with or recovered from COVID-19 (not recorded which). The V gene is TRBV5-1, the J gene TRBJ1-1; 7 bases are a match to TRBD1. The specimen sequenced was PBMCs or T cells enriched from blood (not recorded which). CDR3 residues: CASSLGQGSTEAFF. In DNA, the CDR3 is TGCGCCAGCAGCTTGGGACAGGGTTCCACTGAAGCTTTCTTT.